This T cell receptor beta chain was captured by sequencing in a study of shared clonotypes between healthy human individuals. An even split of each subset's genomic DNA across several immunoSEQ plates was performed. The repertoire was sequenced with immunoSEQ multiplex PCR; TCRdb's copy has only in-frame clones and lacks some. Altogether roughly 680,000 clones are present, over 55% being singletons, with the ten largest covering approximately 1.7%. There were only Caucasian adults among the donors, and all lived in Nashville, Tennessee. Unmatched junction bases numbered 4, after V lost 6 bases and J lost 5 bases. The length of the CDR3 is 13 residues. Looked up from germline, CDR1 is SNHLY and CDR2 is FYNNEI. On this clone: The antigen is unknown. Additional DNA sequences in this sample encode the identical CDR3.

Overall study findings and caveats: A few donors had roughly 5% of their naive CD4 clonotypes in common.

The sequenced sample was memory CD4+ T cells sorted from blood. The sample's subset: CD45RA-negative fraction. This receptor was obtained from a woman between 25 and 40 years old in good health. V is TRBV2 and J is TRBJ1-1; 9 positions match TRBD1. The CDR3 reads CASRDRGRTEAFF. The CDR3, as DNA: TGTGCCAGCAGGGACAGGGGAAGGACTGAAGCTTTCTTT. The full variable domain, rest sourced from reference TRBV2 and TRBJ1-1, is EPEVTQTPSHQVTQMGQEVILRCVPISNHLYFYWYRQILGQKVEFLVSFYNNEISEKSEIFDDQFSVERPDGSNFTLKIRSTKLEDSAMYFCASRDRGRTEAFFGQGTRLTVV.